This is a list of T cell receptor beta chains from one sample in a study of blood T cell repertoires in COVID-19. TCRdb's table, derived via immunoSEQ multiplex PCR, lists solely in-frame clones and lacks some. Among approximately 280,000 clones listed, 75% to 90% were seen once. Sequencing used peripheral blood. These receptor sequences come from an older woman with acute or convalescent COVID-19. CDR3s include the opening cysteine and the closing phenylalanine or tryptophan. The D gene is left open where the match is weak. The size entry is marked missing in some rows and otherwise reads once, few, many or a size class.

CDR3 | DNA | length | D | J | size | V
CASSLIGISGGALETQYF | TGTGCCAGCAGCCTTATCGGAATTAGCGGGGGGGCCTTAGAGACCCAGTACTTC | 18 | TRBD2 | TRBJ2-5 | once | TRBV4-2
CASSPGQGRLRTEAFF | TGCGCCAGCAGCCCGGGACAGGGCCGGTTGAGGACTGAAGCTTTCTTT | 16 | TRBD1 | TRBJ1-1 | once | TRBV5-1
CASSDGQGITEAFF | TGTGCCAGCAGTGACGGACAGGGAATCACTGAAGCTTTCTTT | 14 | TRBD1 | TRBJ1-1 | . | TRBV6-1
CASSILGNEQFF | TGTGCCAGCAGCATCCTAGGCAATGAGCAGTTCTTC | 12 | . | TRBJ2-1 | . | TRBV27
CASSFITGTSATPSYEQYF | TGTGCCAGCAGTTTCATTACCGGGACTAGCGCTACACCCTCCTACGAGCAGTACTTC | 19 | TRBD2 | TRBJ2-7 | . | TRBV27
CASSPGQGAYEQYF | TGTGCCAGCAGCCCAGGACAGGGGGCTTACGAGCAGTACTTC | 14 | TRBD1 | TRBJ2-7 | . | TRBV11-1
CATSDHLRGRWDTQYF | TGTGCCACCAGTGATCACCTCAGAGGGAGGTGGGATACGCAGTATTTT | 16 | . | TRBJ2-3 | . | TRBV24-1
CASSLVFTAGNEQFF | TGTGCCAGCAGTTTGGTTTTCACGGCGGGGAATGAGCAGTTCTTC | 15 | . | TRBJ2-1 | . | TRBV28
CASSQGLGVGRYF | TGCGCCAGCAGCCAAGGTCTGGGAGTGGGCCGGTACTTC | 13 | . | TRBJ2-5 | . | TRBV4-1
CATSREGSAYNEQFF | TGTGCCACCAGCAGAGAGGGGAGTGCCTACAATGAGCAGTTCTTC | 15 | . | TRBJ2-1 | . | TRBV15
CASSVEYRAYEQYF | TGTGCCAGCAGCGTAGAATACAGGGCTTACGAGCAGTACTTC | 14 | . | TRBJ2-7 | . | TRBV9
CASSGQGRPYEQYF | TGTGCCAGCAGCGGTCAGGGGCGACCCTACGAGCAGTACTTC | 14 | . | TRBJ2-7 | . | TRBV2
CASTPTGTNTYSGNTIYF | TGTGCCAGCACCCCCACCGGGACAAATACTTACTCTGGAAACACCATATATTTT | 18 | . | TRBJ1-3 | . | TRBV28
CSVESGGRGNEQFF | TGCAGCGTTGAATCGGGCGGGAGGGGAAATGAGCAGTTCTTC | 14 | TRBD2 | TRBJ2-1 | . | TRBV29-1
CASSSSRGEGANVLTF | TGTGCCAGCAGCTCCTCTAGAGGCGAAGGGGCCAACGTCCTGACTTTC | 16 | . | TRBJ2-6 | . | TRBV11-2
CASSQLDRGETQYF | TGTGCCAGCAGCCAGCTCGACAGGGGCGAGACCCAGTACTTC | 14 | TRBD1 | TRBJ2-5 | . | TRBV3-1/TRBV3-2
CASSTGLAETFEQYF | TGTGCCAGCAGCACTGGACTAGCGGAGACATTCGAGCAGTACTTC | 15 | TRBD2 | TRBJ2-7 | . | TRBV11-1
CASSIDRDSNQPQHF | TGTGCCAGTAGTATAGATCGGGACTCAAATCAGCCCCAGCATTTT | 15 | . | TRBJ1-5 | . | TRBV19
CATSRAGEGRRNTEAFF | TGTGCCACCAGCAGAGCGGGGGAAGGACGGCGGAACACTGAAGCTTTCTTT | 17 | . | TRBJ1-1 | . | TRBV15
CASSEAGQGSYEQYF | TGTGCCAGCAGTGAAGCGGGACAGGGTTCCTACGAGCAGTACTTC | 15 | TRBD1 | TRBJ2-7 | . | TRBV6-1
CASNPWGQPQHF | TGTGCCAGTAACCCCTGGGGCCAGCCCCAGCATTTT | 12 | . | TRBJ1-5 | . | TRBV19
CASSQDAGVQPQHF | TGTGCCAGCAGCCAAGATGCCGGGGTTCAGCCCCAGCATTTT | 14 | . | TRBJ1-5 | . | TRBV3-1/TRBV3-2
CASSQGGLATDTQYF | TGCGCCAGCAGCCAAGGAGGACTAGCAACAGATACGCAGTATTTT | 15 | TRBD2 | TRBJ2-3 | . | TRBV4-1
CASSVDGRTTGELFF | TGTGCCAGCAGCGTAGATGGGAGGACCACCGGGGAGCTGTTTTTT | 15 | . | TRBJ2-2 | . | TRBV9
CSVQKDYGYTF | TGCAGCGTTCAGAAAGACTATGGCTACACCTTC | 11 | . | TRBJ1-2 | . | TRBV29-1
CASSRTLQETQYF | TGTGCCAGCAGCCGAACATTGCAAGAGACCCAGTACTTC | 13 | . | TRBJ2-5 | . | TRBV2
CATSEIGQANQPQHF | TGTGCCACCAGTGAGATTGGACAGGCCAATCAGCCCCAGCATTTT | 15 | TRBD1 | TRBJ1-5 | . | TRBV24-1
CASSQAPTEQYF | TGTGCCAGCAGCCAAGCCCCTACCGAGCAGTACTTC | 12 | . | TRBJ2-7 | once | TRBV7-9
CSASPGTGDEQYF | TGCAGTGCTAGTCCCGGGACAGGGGACGAGCAGTACTTC | 13 | TRBD1 | TRBJ2-7 | once | TRBV20-1
CASSYRALNTEAFF | TGTGCCAGCTCATACAGGGCTTTGAACACTGAAGCTTTCTTT | 14 | . | TRBJ1-1 | . | TRBV3-1/TRBV3-2
CASSMMGSSYNEQFF | TGTGCCAGTAGTATGATGGGGAGCTCCTACAATGAGCAGTTCTTC | 15 | . | TRBJ2-1 | . | TRBV19
CASRPSGGANTEAFF | TGTGCCAGTAGACCCTCCGGGGGGGCGAACACTGAAGCTTTCTTT | 15 | . | TRBJ1-1 | . | TRBV19
CASSHSGRTYNEQFF | TGTGCCAGCTCTCATAGCGGGAGGACCTACAATGAGCAGTTCTTC | 15 | TRBD2 | TRBJ2-1 | . | TRBV18
CASSQFSGGSYNEQFF | TGTGCCAGCAGCCAATTTAGCGGGGGCTCCTACAATGAGCAGTTCTTC | 16 | TRBD2 | TRBJ2-1 | . | TRBV7-6
CASSPLGQGVAFF | TGTGCCAGCTCACCACTGGGACAGGGAGTAGCTTTCTTT | 13 | TRBD1 | TRBJ1-1 | . | TRBV18
CASSVVAGGGEKLFF | TGTGCCAGCAGCGTTGTGGCAGGTGGAGGTGAAAAACTGTTTTTT | 15 | . | TRBJ1-4 | . | TRBV9
CASSEHRERTDTQYF | TGTGCCAGCAGCGAACATCGGGAACGCACAGATACGCAGTATTTT | 15 | . | TRBJ2-3 | . | TRBV11-3
CASRASVDWTEAFF | TGTGCCAGCAGAGCCTCCGTGGACTGGACTGAAGCTTTCTTT | 14 | . | TRBJ1-1 | . | TRBV6-6
CASSLLRQGGISGNTIYF | TGTGCCAGCAGCTTACTCCGGCAGGGGGGAATCTCTGGAAACACCATATATTTT | 18 | TRBD1 | TRBJ1-3 | . | TRBV11-2
CASSLASGRANEQFF | TGTGCCAGCAGCTTGGCTAGCGGGAGGGCCAATGAGCAGTTCTTC | 15 | TRBD2 | TRBJ2-1 | . | TRBV5-4
CASSPSRGYTEAFF | TGTGCCAGCAGCCCCTCTAGGGGGTACACTGAAGCTTTCTTT | 14 | . | TRBJ1-1 | . | TRBV3-1/TRBV3-2